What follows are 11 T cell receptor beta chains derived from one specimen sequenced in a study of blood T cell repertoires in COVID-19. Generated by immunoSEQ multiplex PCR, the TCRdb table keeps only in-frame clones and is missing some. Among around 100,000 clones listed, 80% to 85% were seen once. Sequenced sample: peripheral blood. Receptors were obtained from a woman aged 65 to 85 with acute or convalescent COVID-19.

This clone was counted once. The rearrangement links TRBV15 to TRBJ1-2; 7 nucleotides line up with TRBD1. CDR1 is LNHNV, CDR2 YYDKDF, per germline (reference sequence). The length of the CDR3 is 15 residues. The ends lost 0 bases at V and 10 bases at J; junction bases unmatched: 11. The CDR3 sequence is CATSREGTGALDYTF. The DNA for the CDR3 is TGTGCCACCAGCAGAGAAGGAACAGGGGCACTCGACTACACCTTC.

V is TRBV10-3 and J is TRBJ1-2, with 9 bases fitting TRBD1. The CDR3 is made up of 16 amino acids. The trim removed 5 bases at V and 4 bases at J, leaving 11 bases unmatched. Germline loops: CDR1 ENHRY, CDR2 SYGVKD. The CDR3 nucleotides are TGTGCCATCAGTCGGGGAGTGGGACAGGGCGCCTATGGCTACACCTTC. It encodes CAISRGVGQGAYGYTF.

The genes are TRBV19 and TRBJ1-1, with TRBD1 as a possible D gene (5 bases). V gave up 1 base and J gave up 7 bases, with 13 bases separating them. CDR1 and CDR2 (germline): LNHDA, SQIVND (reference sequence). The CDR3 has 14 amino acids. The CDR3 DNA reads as TGTGCCAGTAGTATAGGTGGAGGGACGGGTGAAGCTTTCTTT. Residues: CASSIGGGTGEAFF.

Here the CDR3 reads CASRSGLENSPLHF. In DNA, the CDR3 is TGTGCCAGCAGATCCGGACTCGAGAATTCACCCCTCCACTTT. J is TRBJ1-6 and V is TRBV28, with D unclear. There are 14 residues in the CDR3. Trimming removed 6 bases at V and 7 bases at J, with 13 bases between. The germline V gene encodes CDR1 MDHEN and CDR2 SYDVKM.

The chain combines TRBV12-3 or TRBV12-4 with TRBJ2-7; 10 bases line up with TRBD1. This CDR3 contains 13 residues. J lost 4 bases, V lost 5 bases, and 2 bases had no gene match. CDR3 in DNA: TGTGCCAGCAGTCGGACAGGGGGATACGAGCAGTACTTC. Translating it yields CASSRTGGYEQYF.

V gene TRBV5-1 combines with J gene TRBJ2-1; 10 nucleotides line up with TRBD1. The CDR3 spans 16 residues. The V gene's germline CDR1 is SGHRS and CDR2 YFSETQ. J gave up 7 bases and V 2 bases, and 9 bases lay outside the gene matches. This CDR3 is CASSFNRDRGGNEQFF. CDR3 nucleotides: TGCGCCAGCAGCTTCAACCGGGACAGGGGTGGGAATGAGCAGTTCTTC.

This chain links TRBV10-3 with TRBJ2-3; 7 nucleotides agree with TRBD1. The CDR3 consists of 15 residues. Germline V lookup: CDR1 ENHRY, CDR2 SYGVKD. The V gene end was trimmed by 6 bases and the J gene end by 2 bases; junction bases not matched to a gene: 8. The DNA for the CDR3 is TGTGCCATCAGAGTAGACAGGGCCCTCACAGATACGCAGTATTTT. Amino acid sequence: CAIRVDRALTDTQYF.

The CDR3 sequence is CASSPGEGGRGEQYF. The DNA of the CDR3 is TGTGCCAGCTCACCGGGGGAAGGGGGACGGGGCGAGCAGTACTTC. The gene calls are TRBV18 and TRBJ2-7, with D tentatively TRBD1 (6 bases). There are 15 residues in the CDR3. Looked up from germline, CDR1 is KGHSH and CDR2 is LQKENI. The V and J ends lost 3 bases and 6 bases respectively, with 18 bases between them.

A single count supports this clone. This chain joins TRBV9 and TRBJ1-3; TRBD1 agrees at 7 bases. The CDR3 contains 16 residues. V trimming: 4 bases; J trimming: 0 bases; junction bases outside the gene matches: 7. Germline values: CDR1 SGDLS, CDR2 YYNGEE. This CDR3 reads CASSLSGQSSGNTIYF. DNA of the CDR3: TGTGCCAGCAGCCTTTCGGGACAGTCCTCTGGAAACACCATATATTTT.

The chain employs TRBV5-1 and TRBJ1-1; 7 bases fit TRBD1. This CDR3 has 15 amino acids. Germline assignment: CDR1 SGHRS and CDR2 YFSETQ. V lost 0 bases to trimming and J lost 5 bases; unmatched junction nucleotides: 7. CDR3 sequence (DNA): TGCGCCAGCAGCTTGGAAGGGGGCGCCGGGACTGAAGCTTTCTTT. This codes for CASSLEGGAGTEAFF.

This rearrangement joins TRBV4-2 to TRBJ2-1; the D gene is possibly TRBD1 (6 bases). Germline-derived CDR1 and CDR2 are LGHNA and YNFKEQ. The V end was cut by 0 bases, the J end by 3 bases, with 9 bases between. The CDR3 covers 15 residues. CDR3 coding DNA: TGTGCCAGCAGCCAAGAGGAACAGGGCTACAATGAGCAGTTCTTC. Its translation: CASSQEEQGYNEQFF.